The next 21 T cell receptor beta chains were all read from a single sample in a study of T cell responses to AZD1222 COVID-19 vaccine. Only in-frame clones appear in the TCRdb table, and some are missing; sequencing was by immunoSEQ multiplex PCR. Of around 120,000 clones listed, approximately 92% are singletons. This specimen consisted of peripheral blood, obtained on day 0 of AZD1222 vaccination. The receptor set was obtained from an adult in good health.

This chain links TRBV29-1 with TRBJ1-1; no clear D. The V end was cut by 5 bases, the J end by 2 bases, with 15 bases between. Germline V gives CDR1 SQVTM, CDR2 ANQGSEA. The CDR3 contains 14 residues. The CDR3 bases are TGCAGCGTTTCAGGCAGACTTAGAAACACTGAAGCTTTCTTT. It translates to CSVSGRLRNTEAFF.

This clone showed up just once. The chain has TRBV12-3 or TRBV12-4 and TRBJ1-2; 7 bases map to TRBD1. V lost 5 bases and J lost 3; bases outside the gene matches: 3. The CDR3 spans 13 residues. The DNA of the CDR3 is TGTGCCAGCAGTCGTGGGACAGACTATGGCTACACCTTC. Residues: CASSRGTDYGYTF.

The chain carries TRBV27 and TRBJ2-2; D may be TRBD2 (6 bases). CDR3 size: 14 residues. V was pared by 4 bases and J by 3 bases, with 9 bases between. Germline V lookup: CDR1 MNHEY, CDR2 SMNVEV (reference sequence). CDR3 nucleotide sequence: TGTGCCAGCAGTTATGGGGGGTACACCGGGGAGCTGTTTTTT. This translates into CASSYGGYTGELFF.

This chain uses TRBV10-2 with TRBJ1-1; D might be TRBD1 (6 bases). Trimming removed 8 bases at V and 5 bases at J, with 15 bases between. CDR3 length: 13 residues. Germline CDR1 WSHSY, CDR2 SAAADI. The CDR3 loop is CASLHREGTEAFF. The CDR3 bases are TGCGCCAGCCTTCACAGGGAAGGGACTGAAGCTTTCTTT.

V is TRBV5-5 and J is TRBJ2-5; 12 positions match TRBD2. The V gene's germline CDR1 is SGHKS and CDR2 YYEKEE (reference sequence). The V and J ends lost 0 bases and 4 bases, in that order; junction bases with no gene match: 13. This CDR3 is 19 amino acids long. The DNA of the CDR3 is TGTGCCAGCAGCTTGGCCCCGGCTAGCGGGGGGGCTTCGGGAGAGACCCAGTACTTC. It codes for CASSLAPASGGASGETQYF. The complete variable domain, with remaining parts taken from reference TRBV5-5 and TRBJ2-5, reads DAGVTQSPTHLIKTRGQQVTLRCSPISGHKSVSWYQQVLGQGPQFIFQYYEKEERGRGNFPDRFSARQFPNYSSELNVNALLLGDSALYLCASSLAPASGGASGETQYFGPGTRLLVL.

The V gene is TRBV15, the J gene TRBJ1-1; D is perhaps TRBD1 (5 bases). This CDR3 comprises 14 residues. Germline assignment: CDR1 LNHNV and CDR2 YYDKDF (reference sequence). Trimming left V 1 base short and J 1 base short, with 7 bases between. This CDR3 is CATSRGDGNTEAFF. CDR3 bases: TGTGCCACCAGCAGAGGGGACGGGAACACTGAAGCTTTCTTT.

This chain's CDR3 is CAISETGGSGNTIYF. The DNA for the CDR3 is TGTGCCATCAGCGAGACAGGGGGATCTGGAAACACCATATATTTT. The chain uses TRBV10-3 and TRBJ1-3; 9 nucleotides align to TRBD1. The CDR3 consists of 15 residues. The germline V gene encodes CDR1 ENHRY and CDR2 SYGVKD. V dropped 6 bases and J dropped 1; count of bases not matched to a gene: 4.

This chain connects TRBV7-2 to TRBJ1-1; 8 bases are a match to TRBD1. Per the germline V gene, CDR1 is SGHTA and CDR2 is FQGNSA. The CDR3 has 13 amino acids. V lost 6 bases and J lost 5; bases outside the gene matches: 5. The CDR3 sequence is CASSYTGGTEAFF. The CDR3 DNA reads TGTGCCAGCAGTTACACAGGGGGGACTGAAGCTTTCTTT.

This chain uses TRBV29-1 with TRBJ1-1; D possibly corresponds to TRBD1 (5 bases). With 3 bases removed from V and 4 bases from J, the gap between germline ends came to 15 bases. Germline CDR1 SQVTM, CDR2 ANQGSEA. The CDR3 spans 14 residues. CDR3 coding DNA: TGCAGCGTTGACAGGGAGCAGGTCAGCACTGAAGCTTTCTTT. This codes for CSVDREQVSTEAFF. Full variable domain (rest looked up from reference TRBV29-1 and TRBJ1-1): SAVISQKPSRDICQRGTSLTIQCQVDSQVTMMFWYRQQPGQSLTLIATANQGSEATYESGFVIDKFPISRPNLTFSTLTVSNMSPEDSSIYLCSVDREQVSTEAFFGQGTRLTVV.

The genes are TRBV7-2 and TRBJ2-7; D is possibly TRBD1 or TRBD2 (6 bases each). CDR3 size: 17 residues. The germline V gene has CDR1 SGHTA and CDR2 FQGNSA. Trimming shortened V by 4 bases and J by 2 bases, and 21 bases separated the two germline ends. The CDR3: CASSSLQGGGGAYEQYF. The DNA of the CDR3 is TGTGCCAGCAGCTCTTTACAGGGAGGAGGCGGAGCCTACGAGCAGTACTTC.

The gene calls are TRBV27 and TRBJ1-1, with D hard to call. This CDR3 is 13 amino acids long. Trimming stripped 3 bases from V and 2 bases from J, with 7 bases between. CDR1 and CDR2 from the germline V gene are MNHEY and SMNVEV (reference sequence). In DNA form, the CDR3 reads TGTGCCAGCAGTTTGGGTGGAAACACTGAAGCTTTCTTT. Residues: CASSLGGNTEAFF.

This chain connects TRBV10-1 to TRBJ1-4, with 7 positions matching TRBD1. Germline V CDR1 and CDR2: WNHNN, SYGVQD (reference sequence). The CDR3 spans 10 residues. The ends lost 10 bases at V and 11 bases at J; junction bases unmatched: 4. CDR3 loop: CANRGRKLFF. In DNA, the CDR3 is TGCGCCAACAGGGGACGGAAACTGTTTTTT.

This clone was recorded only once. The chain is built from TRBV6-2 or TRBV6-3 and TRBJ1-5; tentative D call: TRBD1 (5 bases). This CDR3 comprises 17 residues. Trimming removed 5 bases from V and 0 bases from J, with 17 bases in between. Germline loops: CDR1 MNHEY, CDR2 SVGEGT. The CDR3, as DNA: TGTGCCAGCAGTGGACACGCCCCGATTTATAGCAATCAGCCCCAGCATTTT. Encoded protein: CASSGHAPIYSNQPQHF.

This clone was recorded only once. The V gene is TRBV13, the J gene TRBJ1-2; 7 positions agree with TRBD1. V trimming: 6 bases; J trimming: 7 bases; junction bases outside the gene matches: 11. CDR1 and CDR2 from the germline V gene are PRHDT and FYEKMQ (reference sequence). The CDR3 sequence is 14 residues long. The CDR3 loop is CASRRDRVFRGYTF. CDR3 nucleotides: TGTGCCAGCAGGCGCGACAGGGTGTTTCGTGGCTACACCTTC.

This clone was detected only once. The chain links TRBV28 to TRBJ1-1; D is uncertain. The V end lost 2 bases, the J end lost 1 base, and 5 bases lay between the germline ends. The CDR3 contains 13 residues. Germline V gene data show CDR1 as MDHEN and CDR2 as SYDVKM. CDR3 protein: CASSLPGNTEAFF. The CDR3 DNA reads TGTGCCAGCAGTTTACCAGGGAACACTGAAGCTTTCTTT.

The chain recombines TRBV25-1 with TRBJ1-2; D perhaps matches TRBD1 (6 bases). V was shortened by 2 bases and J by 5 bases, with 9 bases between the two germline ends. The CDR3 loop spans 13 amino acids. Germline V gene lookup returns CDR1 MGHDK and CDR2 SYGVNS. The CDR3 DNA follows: TGTGCCAGCAGTGAACCGGGGGCGTATGGCTACACCTTC. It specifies CASSEPGAYGYTF.

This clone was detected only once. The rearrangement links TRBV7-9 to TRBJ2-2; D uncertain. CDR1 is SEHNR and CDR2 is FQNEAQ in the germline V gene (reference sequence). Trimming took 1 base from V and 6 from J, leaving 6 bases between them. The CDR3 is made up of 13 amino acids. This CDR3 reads CASSLGSSGELFF. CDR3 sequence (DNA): TGTGCCAGCAGCTTAGGGTCGTCCGGGGAGCTGTTTTTT.

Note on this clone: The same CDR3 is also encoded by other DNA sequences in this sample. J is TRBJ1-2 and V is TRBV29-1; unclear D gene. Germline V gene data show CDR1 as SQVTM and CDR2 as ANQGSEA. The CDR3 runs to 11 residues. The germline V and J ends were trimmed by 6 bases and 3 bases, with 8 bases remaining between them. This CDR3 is CSVGQDYGYTF. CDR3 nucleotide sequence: TGCAGCGTCGGGCAGGACTATGGCTACACCTTC.

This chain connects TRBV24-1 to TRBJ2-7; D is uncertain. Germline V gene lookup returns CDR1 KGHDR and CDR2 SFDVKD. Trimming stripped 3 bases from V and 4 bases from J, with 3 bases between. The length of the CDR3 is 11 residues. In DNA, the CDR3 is TGTGCCACCAGTGATGGGTACGAGCAGTACTTC. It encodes CATSDGYEQYF.

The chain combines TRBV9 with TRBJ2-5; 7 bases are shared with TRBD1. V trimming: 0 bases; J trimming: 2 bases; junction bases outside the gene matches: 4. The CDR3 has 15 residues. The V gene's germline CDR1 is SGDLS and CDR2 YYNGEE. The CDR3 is CASSVAPGQQETQYF. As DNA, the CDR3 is TGTGCCAGCAGCGTAGCCCCGGGACAGCAAGAGACCCAGTACTTC.

The chain's CDR3 is CASSWTPANEQYF. The CDR3 nucleotides are TGTGCCAGCAGCTGGACCCCCGCAAACGAGCAGTACTTC. The gene calls are TRBV5-6 and TRBJ2-7, with D unresolved. The CDR3 has 13 amino acids. Germline assignment: CDR1 SGHDT and CDR2 YYEEEE. The germline V and J ends were trimmed by 3 bases and 5 bases, with 12 bases remaining between them.